The next 20 T cell receptor beta chains were all read from a single sample in a study of OX40 agonist ivuxolimab in advanced cancers. Sequenced by immunoSEQ multiplex PCR; TCRdb stores in-frame clones only, minus some. The sample holds under 65,000 clones; about 85% are singletons and the top ten take approximately 0.3%. The source material was CD4+ or CD8+ T cells sorted from blood, sampled in a trial of the OX40 agonist ivuxolimab. Source of these receptors: an adult with an advanced solid tumor such as melanoma, head and neck, liver or kidney cancer.

The CDR3: CASSSEPGQGLTEAFF. The DNA for the CDR3 is TGCGCCAGCAGCTCTGAACCGGGACAGGGGTTGACTGAAGCTTTCTTT. V is TRBV5-1 and J is TRBJ1-1, with TRBD1 matching 10 bases. This CDR3 has 16 residues. The V gene's germline CDR1 is SGHRS and CDR2 YFSETQ. V trimming: 3 bases; J trimming: 5 bases; junction bases outside the gene matches: 10.

V is TRBV5-4 and J is TRBJ2-7; 9 bases match TRBD1. The germline CDR1 and CDR2 sequences are SGHNT and YYREEE (reference sequence). The CDR3 runs to 14 residues. J was trimmed by 6 bases and V by 4 bases; bases with no gene match: 8. The CDR3 sequence is CASSPRGQGSEQYF. DNA of the CDR3: TGTGCCAGCAGCCCTCGGGGACAGGGAAGCGAGCAGTACTTC.

This chain connects TRBV5-4 to TRBJ2-7; TRBD1 might be the D (6 bases). The CDR3 contains 14 residues. V was clipped by 3 bases and J by 3 bases, with 13 bases between them. Per germline, CDR1 SGHNT and CDR2 YYREEE (reference sequence). Here the CDR3 reads CASSSGQTVYEQYF. The CDR3 DNA reads TGTGCCAGCAGCTCCGGACAGACTGTCTACGAGCAGTACTTC. The whole variable domain, remainder taken from reference TRBV5-4 and TRBJ2-7, is ETGVTQSPTHLIKTRGQQVTLRCSSQSGHNTVSWYQQALGQGPQFIFQYYREEENGRGNFPPRFSGLQFPNYSSELNVNALELDDSALYLCASSSGQTVYEQYFGPGTRLTVT.

The J gene is TRBJ1-4, the V gene TRBV20-1; D not certain. Germline V gene data show CDR1 as DFQATT and CDR2 as SNEGSKA (reference sequence). The CDR3 runs 11 residues. V was trimmed by 3 bases and J by 7 bases, leaving 6 bases between them. The CDR3 nucleotides read TGCAGTGCTAGTGTCTCTGAAAAACTGTTTTTT. Encoded protein: CSASVSEKLFF.

This clone was picked up one time. J is TRBJ2-5 and V is TRBV19; TRBD1 matches at 7 bases. Germline CDR1 LNHDA, CDR2 SQIVND (reference sequence). The CDR3 covers 15 residues. V dropped 3 bases and J dropped 5; count of bases not matched to a gene: 9. The CDR3 bases are TGTGCCAGTAGTATCAAGCCAGGGGGTGGGGAGACCCAGTACTTC. This gives the protein CASSIKPGGGETQYF.

The chain carries TRBV5-4 and TRBJ1-3; no definite D call. The V gene lost 5 bases and the J gene lost 0 bases, with 6 bases spanning the gap. The CDR3 sequence is 13 residues long. From germline, CDR1 is SGHNT and CDR2 YYREEE (reference sequence). CDR3 in DNA: TGTGCCAGCAGTCGATTCTCTGGAAACACCATATATTTT. Amino acid sequence: CASSRFSGNTIYF. Full variable domain (remainder filled in from reference TRBV5-4 and TRBJ1-3): ETGVTQSPTHLIKTRGQQVTLRCSSQSGHNTVSWYQQALGQGPQFIFQYYREEENGRGNFPPRFSGLQFPNYSSELNVNALELDDSALYLCASSRFSGNTIYFGEGSWLTVV.

The chain joins TRBV19 to TRBJ2-2; D is possibly TRBD2 (6 bases). CDR1 is LNHDA and CDR2 is SQIVND in the germline V gene (reference sequence). V shed 7 bases and J shed 0 bases, with 18 bases lying between them. There are 17 residues in the CDR3. CDR3 DNA sequence: TGTGCCAGTACCACACCCCCACGGGGGACGAACACCGGGGAGCTGTTTTTT. Its protein is CASTTPPRGTNTGELFF.

The chain links TRBV11-2 to TRBJ2-3, with a tentative D call TRBD2 (5 bases). Germline loops: CDR1 SGHAT, CDR2 FQNNGV. The length of the CDR3 is 15 residues. V dropped 0 bases and J dropped 4 bases, with 11 bases sitting between them. The CDR3 loop is CASSLEGGAADTQYF. Here the CDR3 DNA reads TGTGCCAGCAGCTTAGAAGGAGGTGCGGCAGATACGCAGTATTTT.

This chain connects TRBV18 to TRBJ1-1, with TRBD1 matching over 11 bases. The CDR3 has 18 residues. V gave up 3 bases and J gave up 5 bases; unmatched junction bases: 14. Germline assignment: CDR1 KGHSH and CDR2 LQKENI. Written as DNA, the CDR3 is TGTGCCAGCTCACCGGCAATGCTAAAGGACAGGGGGCGGACTGAAGCTTTCTTT. Residues: CASSPAMLKDRGRTEAFF.

The V gene is TRBV10-3, the J gene TRBJ2-3; D is uncertain. Trimming removed 3 bases at V and 6 bases at J, with 13 bases between. The CDR3 runs to 14 residues. Germline lookup yields CDR1 ENHRY and CDR2 SYGVKD. The CDR3, as DNA: TGTGCCATCAGTGATCTGTACAGTAGGGATACGCAGTATTTT. This encodes CAISDLYSRDTQYF.

In its sample, this clone was seen once. V is TRBV5-6 and J is TRBJ1-1, with D hard to call. The germline CDR1 and CDR2 sequences are SGHDT and YYEEEE. This CDR3 has 11 residues. V was trimmed by 4 bases and J by 11 bases, leaving 12 bases between them. The CDR3 DNA reads as TGTGCCAGCAGCCCGGTCAAGAGCGCTTTCTTT. Amino acids: CASSPVKSAFF.

The rearrangement links TRBV5-6 to TRBJ1-2; 7 nucleotides align to TRBD1. V lost 0 bases to trimming and J lost 7 bases; unmatched junction nucleotides: 9. Germline values: CDR1 SGHDT, CDR2 YYEEEE. The CDR3 loop spans 15 amino acids. Written as DNA, the CDR3 is TGTGCCAGCAGCTTGGAAGGGGGCCTAAGCGCTGGCTACACCTTC. Translated, it gives CASSLEGGLSAGYTF.

The chain combines TRBV6-5 with TRBJ1-4; D is perhaps TRBD1 (5 bases). The CDR3 is 14 residues long. The germline V and J ends were trimmed by 6 bases and 14 bases, with 22 bases remaining between them. The germline V gene has CDR1 MNHEY and CDR2 SVGAGI. CDR3 loop: CASRPQTTGTRLFF. The CDR3 region has the DNA TGTGCCAGCAGGCCGCAAACTACAGGAACGCGTCTGTTTTTT.

The chain is built from TRBV5-1 and TRBJ1-1; 12 bases are a match to TRBD1. Germline CDR1 and CDR2: SGHRS and YFSETQ. CDR3 length: 15 residues. With 4 bases clipped from V and 7 bases from J, the junction kept 8 bases outside the gene matches. The CDR3 reads CASSISGQGALEAFF. DNA for the CDR3: TGCGCCAGCAGCATATCGGGACAGGGGGCCCTTGAAGCTTTCTTT.

The sample holds one count of this clone. This chain uses TRBV5-1 with TRBJ1-1; TRBD1 is a possible D gene (5 bases). The length of the CDR3 is 12 residues. The germline V gene encodes CDR1 SGHRS and CDR2 YFSETQ. V was trimmed by 7 bases and J by 1 base, leaving 8 bases between them. Written as DNA, the CDR3 is TGCGCCAGCGGAGGACAGAACACTGAAGCTTTCTTT. Protein: CASGGQNTEAFF. Using reference TRBV5-1 and TRBJ1-1 for the parts outside the CDR3, the full variable domain is KAGVTQTPRYLIKTRGQQVTLSCSPISGHRSVSWYQQTPGQGLQFLFEYFSETQRNKGNFPGRFSGRQFSNSRSEMNVSTLELGDSALYLCASGGQNTEAFFGQGTRLTVV.

This clone was seen only a few times. V usage is TRBV4-1 and J usage is TRBJ1-5; D is undetermined. The CDR3 runs 14 residues. Deletions cut 1 base from V and 0 bases from J, with 4 bases between. Germline V lookup: CDR1 MGHRA, CDR2 YSYEKL. For the CDR3, the DNA is TGCGCCAGCAGCCAAGCGGATAGCAATCAGCCCCAGCATTTT. Translated: CASSQADSNQPQHF.

The chain employs TRBV27 and TRBJ2-7; possibly TRBD1 for D (6 bases). The CDR3 covers 12 residues. The V gene's germline CDR1 is MNHEY and CDR2 SMNVEV (reference sequence). V shed 4 bases and J shed 4 bases, with 8 bases lying between them. CDR3 sequence (DNA): TGTGCCAGCAGTTCGAGGGGGTACGAGCAGTACTTC. This gives the protein CASSSRGYEQYF.

This clone has only a few counts. This rearrangement joins TRBV4-1 to TRBJ1-2; D is undetermined. The V gene lost 3 bases and the J gene lost 4 bases, with 9 bases spanning the gap. Germline CDR1 MGHRA, CDR2 YSYEKL. This CDR3 has 13 amino acids. CDR3 region: CASSQRGGYGYTF. CDR3 coding DNA: TGCGCCAGCAGCCAGCGCGGCGGCTATGGCTACACCTTC.

The CDR3 sequence is CASSQVRENTEAFF. The CDR3 coding sequence is TGTGCCAGCAGCCAAGTCCGGGAAAACACTGAAGCTTTCTTT. The chain carries TRBV4-2 and TRBJ1-1; D is unresolved. CDR1 and CDR2 from the germline V gene are LGHNA and YNFKEQ. V dropped 1 base and J dropped 2 bases, with 8 bases sitting between them. The CDR3 sequence is 14 residues long.

The chain joins TRBV7-3 to TRBJ2-1; D call uncertain. Trimming pared 2 bases from V and 9 bases from J, leaving 11 bases between. Germline assignment: CDR1 SGHTA and CDR2 FQGTGA. This CDR3 is built from 13 residues. The CDR3 coding sequence is TGTGCCAGCAGCTTATCAGGCAAAACTGAGCAGTTCTTC. Translating gives CASSLSGKTEQFF.